This T cell receptor beta chain appears in the sequencing data of a study of early T cells in non-severe SARS-CoV-2 infection. Turning to the study itself: Sequencing of unsorted whole blood was done on bulk RNA, leaving chains unpaired. The study's findings and limits: Anti-spike CD8 responses were favored by VDJdb matching, which missed private and CD4 specificities.

Attachment of unique molecular identifiers to individual cDNA molecules was performed. In TCRdb, the 5' RACE reads were re-called with MiXCR into one record per CDR3 protein. This sample carries around 30,000 distinct CDR3 sequences, 9% to 9.5% of them seen once, and the ten largest clones take approximately 13%. The CDR3 runs to 13 residues. V shed 1 base and J shed 7 bases, with 10 bases lying between them. This clonotype was seen a handful of times. Its matching antigen is unknown. This receptor was obtained from an adult who was a healthcare worker with PCR-confirmed SARS-CoV-2 infection or an uninfected control (not recorded which). Sequences were obtained from whole blood. The V and J genes are TRBV12-3 or TRBV12-4 and TRBJ1-2; D unclear. DNA for the CDR3: TGTGCCAGCAGTTTAGGGGGTACGGGTGGCTACACCTTC. Protein product: CASSLGGTGGYTF.